These 9 T cell receptor beta chains originate from one sample sequenced in a study of T cell responses to AZD1222 COVID-19 vaccine. Libraries were prepared by immunoSEQ multiplex PCR; TCRdb keeps only in-frame clonotypes and omits some of them. The sample lists roughly 100,000 clones, roughly 82% occurring once. Sequenced here: peripheral blood, sampled on day 0 of AZD1222 vaccination. The receptors here all came from an adult in good health.

The CDR3 bases are TGTGCCAGCAGCTTGGATGGCGGGGGGGGAAAGACCCAGTACTTC. This encodes CASSLDGGGGKTQYF. The chain couples TRBV5-4 to TRBJ2-5; 9 bases fit TRBD2. Germline lookup yields CDR1 SGHNT and CDR2 YYREEE (reference sequence). Trimming cost V 0 bases and J 6 bases; bases outside gene matches: 6. CDR3 size: 15 residues.

The chain joins TRBV9 to TRBJ1-1; D call uncertain. Germline CDR1 is SGDLS and CDR2 is YYNGEE. The V and J ends lost 0 bases and 1 base respectively, with 7 bases between them. The CDR3 has 14 residues. In nucleotides, the CDR3 is TGTGCCAGCAGCGTAGGTTATAAGAACACTGAAGCTTTCTTT. As protein: CASSVGYKNTEAFF.

This clone was seen only once. This rearrangement joins TRBV6-2 or TRBV6-3 to TRBJ2-7; no clear D. The germline V and J ends were trimmed by 0 bases and 12 bases, with 15 bases remaining between them. CDR1 is MNHEY and CDR2 is SVGEGT in the germline V gene. The CDR3 covers 13 residues. In DNA form, the CDR3 reads TGTGCCAGCAGTTACTCGTATTCGCGGATCGGGTACTTC. It translates to CASSYSYSRIGYF.

CDR3 region: CASSFLTRTDTQYF. The CDR3 DNA is TGTGCCAGCAGCTTCTTAACGAGAACAGATACGCAGTATTTT. The chain links TRBV7-2 to TRBJ2-3; D gene unclear. This CDR3 is 14 amino acids long. Deletions cut 3 bases from V and 3 bases from J, with 10 bases between. Germline CDR1 SGHTA, CDR2 FQGNSA.

This chain links TRBV11-3 with TRBJ2-1, with D possibly matching TRBD1 (6 bases). Germline lookup yields CDR1 SGHNT and CDR2 YENEEA. The CDR3 is made up of 13 amino acids. The germline V and J ends were trimmed by 3 bases and 4 bases, with 7 bases remaining between them. The CDR3 DNA sequence: TGTGCCAGCAGCTTCGGACAGTACAATGAGCAGTTCTTC. This sequence encodes CASSFGQYNEQFF. The full variable domain, rest sourced from reference TRBV11-3 and TRBJ2-1, is EAGVVQSPRYKIIEKKQPVAFWCNPISGHNTLYWYLQNLGQGPELLIRYENEEAVDDSQLPKDRFSAERLKGVDSTLKIQPAELGDSAVYLCASSFGQYNEQFFGPGTRLTVL.

The J gene is TRBJ1-1, the V gene TRBV7-8; 9 positions match TRBD1. This CDR3 region has 13 residues. Losses at the gene ends were 5 bases for V and 13 bases for J; bases not matched to a gene: 11. CDR1 and CDR2 (germline): SGHVS, FQNEAQ. The CDR3 region has the DNA TGTGCCAGCAGCGGGGAACAGGGGGCAAGGGTTTTCTTT. This encodes CASSGEQGARVFF. Complete variable domain (other parts from reference TRBV7-8 and TRBJ1-1): GAGVSQSPRYKVAKRGQDVALRCDPISGHVSLFWYQQALGQGPEFLTYFQNEAQLDKSGLPSDRFFAERPEGSVSTLKIQRTQQEDSAVYLCASSGEQGARVFFGQGTRLTVV.

The V call is TRBV19, the J call TRBJ2-2; no reliable D call. CDR1 and CDR2 (germline): LNHDA, SQIVND (reference sequence). V gave up 3 bases and J gave up 4 bases, with 12 bases separating them. The CDR3 runs 15 residues. CDR3 protein: CASSMNRPATGELFF. Here the CDR3 DNA reads TGTGCCAGTAGTATGAATCGGCCAGCCACCGGGGAGCTGTTTTTT.

The V and J genes are TRBV7-2 and TRBJ1-1; TRBD1 might be the D (5 bases). CDR3 length: 17 residues. With 2 bases removed from V and 4 bases from J, the gap between germline ends came to 20 bases. Germline CDR1 SGHTA, CDR2 FQGNSA. CDR3 sequence (DNA): TGTGCCAGCAGCTTACTTCCCCAGGGTAATACGTTCACTGAAGCTTTCTTT. Protein product: CASSLLPQGNTFTEAFF.

This rearrangement joins TRBV18 to TRBJ2-7; tentative D call: TRBD2 (7 bases). The CDR3 consists of 15 residues. Germline-derived CDR1 and CDR2 are KGHSH and LQKENI. V shed 2 bases and J shed 5 bases, with 16 bases lying between them. The CDR3 loop is CASSPWKGGLNEQYF. In nucleotides, the CDR3 is TGTGCCAGCTCACCATGGAAGGGGGGGCTAAACGAGCAGTACTTC.